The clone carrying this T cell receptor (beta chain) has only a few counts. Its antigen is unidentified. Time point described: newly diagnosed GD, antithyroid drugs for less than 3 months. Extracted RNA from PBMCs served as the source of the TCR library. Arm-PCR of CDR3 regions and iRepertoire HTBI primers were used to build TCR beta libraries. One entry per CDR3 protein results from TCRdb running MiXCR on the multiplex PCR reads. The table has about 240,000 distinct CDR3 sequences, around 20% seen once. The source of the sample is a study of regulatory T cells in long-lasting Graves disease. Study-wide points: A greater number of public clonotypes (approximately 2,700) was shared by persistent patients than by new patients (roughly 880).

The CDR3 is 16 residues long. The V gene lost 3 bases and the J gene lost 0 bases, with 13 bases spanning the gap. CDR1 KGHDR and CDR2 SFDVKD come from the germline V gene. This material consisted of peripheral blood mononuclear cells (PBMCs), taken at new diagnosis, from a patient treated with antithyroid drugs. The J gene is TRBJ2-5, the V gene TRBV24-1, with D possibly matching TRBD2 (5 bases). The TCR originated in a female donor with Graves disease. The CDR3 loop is CATSDPWTGNQETQYF. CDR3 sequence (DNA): TGTGCCACCAGTGATCCCTGGACTGGAAACCAAGAGACCCAGTACTTC.